The T cell receptor beta chain under discussion was sequenced for a study of blood T cell repertoires in COVID-19. In the study overall: Sources were T cells, B-cell-depleted T cells, or PBMCs; the material itself was cDNA or gDNA.

This CDR3 has 13 amino acids. V was shortened by 7 bases and J by 9 bases, with 13 bases between the two germline ends. Germline V CDR1 and CDR2: SEHNR, FQNEAQ (reference sequence). This clone has only a few counts. Authors' data handling: Using reference gene primer amplification, nucleated cell counts were estimated. Sequencing was performed with immunoSEQ multiplex PCR; in TCRdb, only in-frame clones are kept and a portion is missing. V and J calls and clone size are given by that table; D and trimming were obtained from the DNA. Here the sample spans some 150,000 clones, approximately 80% being singletons.

The sequence was obtained from a man in his 60s with active or convalescent COVID-19. The chain recombines TRBV7-9 with TRBJ1-6; D is undetermined. Sequencing was performed on peripheral blood. The CDR3 sequence: CASTLSTASPLHF. The CDR3 DNA sequence: TGTGCCAGCACCCTGAGTACTGCTTCACCCCTCCACTTT.